Listed below are T cell receptor beta chains from one sample, sequenced in a study of blood T cell repertoires in COVID-19. The repertoire was sequenced with immunoSEQ multiplex PCR; TCRdb's copy has only in-frame clones and lacks some. The sample consists of 250,000 to 350,000 clones, approximately 90% of them appearing once. The sequenced sample consisted of peripheral blood. All receptors come from a woman in her twenties or thirties with COVID-19, enrolled during active disease. Each CDR3 is given with its conserved first and last residue. D genes are given only for firm matches. Clone size appears in some rows only: once, few, many, or a class for an expanded clone.

size: -; D: -; J: TRBJ1-5; V: TRBV4-1; CDR3: CASSQDSIQPQHF; DNA: TGCGCCAGCAGCCAAGATAGCATTCAGCCCCAGCATTTT
size: -; D: TRBD1; J: TRBJ1-5; V: TRBV6-4; CDR3: CASSDPPGQGFHQPQHF; DNA: TGTGCCAGCAGTGACCCTCCGGGACAGGGTTTCCATCAGCCCCAGCATTTT
size: -; D: -; J: TRBJ1-5; V: TRBV19; CDR3: CASHAAFSNQPQHF; DNA: TGTGCCAGTCACGCGGCATTTAGCAATCAGCCCCAGCATTTT
size: -; D: TRBD2; J: TRBJ2-2; V: TRBV19; CDR3: CASSIRTSDTGELFF; DNA: TGTGCCAGTAGTATTCGGACTAGCGACACCGGGGAGCTGTTTTTT
size: once; D: TRBD2; J: TRBJ2-3; V: TRBV2; CDR3: CASSERAGVLSDTQYF; DNA: TGTGCCAGCAGTGAACGGGCGGGAGTACTCTCAGATACGCAGTATTTT
size: -; D: -; J: TRBJ1-4; V: TRBV28; CDR3: CASRKPGTPNEKLFF; DNA: TGTGCCAGCAGAAAACCCGGGACACCTAATGAAAAACTGTTTTTT
size: few; D: -; J: TRBJ1-5; V: TRBV19; CDR3: CASSVRTNQPQHF; DNA: TGTGCCAGTAGTGTCCGTACTAATCAGCCCCAGCATTTT
size: -; D: -; J: TRBJ2-7; V: TRBV30; CDR3: CAWSGHPQGIEQYF; DNA: TGTGCCTGGAGTGGGCACCCACAGGGAATCGAGCAGTACTTC
size: -; D: TRBD1; J: TRBJ2-1; V: TRBV11-1; CDR3: CASSYRDRSYNEQFF; DNA: TGTGCCAGCAGCTACCGGGACAGGTCCTACAATGAGCAGTTCTTC
size: once; D: -; J: TRBJ1-3; V: TRBV30; CDR3: CAWSVPAGVFPSGNTIYF; DNA: TGTGCCTGGAGTGTACCCGCAGGGGTTTTCCCAAGCGGAAACACCATATATTTT
size: once; D: TRBD1; J: TRBJ1-5; V: TRBV5-1; CDR3: CASRSGTDSNQPQHF; DNA: TGCGCCAGCAGATCCGGGACAGATAGCAATCAGCCCCAGCATTTT
size: -; D: -; J: TRBJ1-6; V: TRBV27; CDR3: CASSLLSPNRVDYSPLHF; DNA: TGTGCCAGCAGTTTACTCTCACCGAACAGGGTTGATTATTCACCCCTCCACTTT
size: -; D: -; J: TRBJ1-1; V: TRBV29-1; CDR3: CSVEDGFRTEAFF; DNA: TGCAGCGTTGAAGACGGGTTTCGCACTGAAGCTTTCTTT
size: -; D: TRBD1; J: TRBJ1-1; V: TRBV6-5; CDR3: CASSSITRGPAFF; DNA: TGTGCCAGCAGTTCGATAACCAGGGGGCCTGCTTTCTTT
size: -; D: TRBD2; J: TRBJ2-2; V: TRBV5-1; CDR3: CASAALSSGSGTGELFF; DNA: TGCGCCAGCGCCGCCCTTTCTAGCGGGAGCGGAACCGGGGAGCTGTTTTTT
size: -; D: TRBD2; J: TRBJ2-7; V: TRBV5-1; CDR3: CASSGGLADYEQYF; DNA: TGCGCCAGCAGCGGGGGACTAGCTGACTACGAGCAGTACTTC
size: -; D: -; J: TRBJ2-3; V: TRBV6-5; CDR3: CAGRTRGGDTQYF; DNA: TGTGCCGGGCGTACCAGGGGAGGGGATACGCAGTATTTT
size: once; D: TRBD1; J: TRBJ1-1; V: TRBV5-1; CDR3: CASSLGQGGTEAFF; DNA: TGCGCCAGCAGCCTGGGACAGGGGGGGACTGAAGCTTTCTTT
size: -; D: -; J: TRBJ2-7; V: TRBV18; CDR3: CASSPLPGDEQYF; DNA: TGTGCCAGCTCACCACTCCCGGGGGACGAGCAGTACTTC
size: -; D: -; J: TRBJ2-3; V: TRBV5-4; CDR3: CASSLGSSSDTQYF; DNA: TGTGCCAGCAGCTTGGGAAGTAGCTCGGATACGCAGTATTTT
size: once; D: TRBD2; J: TRBJ2-7; V: TRBV7-9; CDR3: CASSPGLAGVEQYF; DNA: TGTGCCAGCAGCCCGGGACTAGCGGGGGTCGAGCAGTACTTC
size: -; D: -; J: TRBJ2-4; V: TRBV19; CDR3: CASSLTGPLAKNIQYF; DNA: TGTGCCAGTAGCCTCACAGGGCCACTAGCCAAAAACATTCAGTACTTC
size: -; D: TRBD1; J: TRBJ1-1; V: TRBV24-1; CDR3: CATSDSQGAGTEAFF; DNA: TGTGCCACCAGTGACTCACAGGGGGCAGGAACTGAAGCTTTCTTT
size: -; D: TRBD1; J: TRBJ2-7; V: TRBV27; CDR3: CASSSPGQVNEQYF; DNA: TGTGCCAGCAGTTCCCCGGGACAGGTCAACGAGCAGTACTTC
size: -; D: -; J: TRBJ1-3; V: TRBV4-2; CDR3: CASSQNVLGNTIYF; DNA: TGTGCCAGCAGCCAAAACGTACTCGGAAACACCATATATTTT
size: -; D: TRBD1; J: TRBJ2-7; V: TRBV29-1; CDR3: CSVRRQGAYEQYF; DNA: TGCAGCGTTCGGCGACAGGGCGCCTACGAGCAGTACTTC
size: -; D: TRBD2; J: TRBJ2-7; V: TRBV30; CDR3: CAWRDSGRASYEQYF; DNA: TGTGCCTGGAGGGATAGCGGGAGGGCCTCCTACGAGCAGTACTTC
size: -; D: -; J: TRBJ2-1; V: TRBV21-1; CDR3: CASSGTSGRGDEQFF; DNA: TGTGCCAGCAGCGGGACTAGCGGGAGAGGGGATGAGCAGTTCTTC
size: -; D: -; J: TRBJ1-1; V: TRBV7-9; CDR3: CASSSDPQGIEAFF; DNA: TGTGCCAGCAGCTCAGACCCCCAGGGTATAGAAGCTTTCTTT
size: once; D: TRBD1; J: TRBJ1-1; V: TRBV6-6; CDR3: CASSQIQGARNTEAFF; DNA: TGTGCCAGCAGTCAGATACAGGGGGCGCGGAACACTGAAGCTTTCTTT
size: -; D: TRBD2; J: TRBJ2-1; V: TRBV19; CDR3: CASSSSGRALSYNEQFF; DNA: TGTGCCAGTAGTAGTAGCGGGAGGGCCCTCTCCTACAATGAGCAGTTCTTC
size: once; D: TRBD1; J: TRBJ1-3; V: TRBV19; CDR3: CASSRQGAFNSGNTIYF; DNA: TGTGCCAGTAGTCGACAGGGGGCATTTAACTCTGGAAACACCATATATTTT
size: -; D: -; J: TRBJ2-1; V: TRBV7-2; CDR3: CASSLEPGTPYNEQFF; DNA: TGTGCCAGCAGCTTAGAACCGGGAACCCCTTACAATGAGCAGTTCTTC
size: -; D: TRBD2; J: TRBJ2-5; V: TRBV19; CDR3: CASSRDYRQYF; DNA: TGTGCCAGTTCCCGGGACTATCGACAGTACTTC
size: -; D: -; J: TRBJ1-3; V: TRBV7-2; CDR3: CASSPAGVQGNTIYF; DNA: TGTGCCAGCAGCCCTGCGGGGGTTCAGGGAAACACCATATATTTT
size: -; D: -; J: TRBJ2-7; V: TRBV21-1; CDR3: CASSPGQGTAGEQYF; DNA: TGTGCCAGCAGTCCGGGACAGGGAACGGCTGGCGAGCAGTACTTC